There are a few counts of the clone carrying this T cell receptor (beta chain). TCRdb independently ran MiXCR on the RACE reads; one entry per CDR3 protein. The sample has 150,000 to 200,000 distinct CDR3 sequences, roughly a quarter seen once. These data belong to a study of human T cells and chemical hapten exposure. The CDR3 has 12 amino acids. V gave up 6 bases and J gave up 10 bases; unmatched junction bases: 6. Per the germline V gene, CDR1 is MNHEY and CDR2 is SVGAGI. Specified time point: patch test 3, about 24 weeks after DPC sensitization. Treatment defined: therapeutic diphenylcyclopropenone sensitization with weekly scalp DPC.

This specimen consisted of whole blood, obtained in connection with sensitization to the hapten diphenylcyclopropenone (DPC). The gene calls are TRBV6-5 and TRBJ1-2; 9 bases match TRBD1. The source is a woman younger than 30 with alopecia areata. Some clones in this sample may be carry-over from other donors' samples. The CDR3 bases are TGTGCCAGCAGAAGGACAGGGGCCGACTACACCTTC. Translated, it gives CASRRTGADYTF.